This passage covers 10 T cell receptor beta chains from one sample sequenced in a study of HIV-infected patients and healthy controls. TCRdb independently ran MiXCR on the 5' RACE reads; one entry per CDR3 protein. The data hold approximately 67,000 distinct CDR3 sequences, with less than 20% observed a single time. Sequencing was performed on CD4+ T cells from blood. The receptors come from a human donor in good health.

The rearrangement links TRBV7-2 to TRBJ1-5; D is possibly TRBD1 (5 bases). Trimming removed 1 base from V and 4 bases from J, with 11 bases in between. The CDR3 has 15 amino acids. Per the germline V gene, CDR1 is SGHTA and CDR2 is FQGNSA. CDR3 amino acids: CASSLVVGGNQPQHF. CDR3 bases: TGTGCCAGCAGCTTAGTTGTTGGGGGGAATCAGCCCCAGCATTTT.

The table lists this clonotype with many counts. The V gene is TRBV6-1, the J gene TRBJ2-5; 7 bases agree with TRBD2. The V segment lost 1 base and the J segment 2 bases; nucleotides outside the gene matches: 7. CDR1 MNHNS and CDR2 SASEGT come from the germline V gene. This CDR3 has 16 amino acids. Here the CDR3 reads CASSEVVGGGQETQYF. CDR3 sequence (DNA): TGTGCCAGCAGTGAAGTGGTGGGGGGAGGGCAAGAGACCCAGTACTTC.

This clonotype was found many times. The chain has TRBV29-1 and TRBJ2-5; D gene ambiguous. The CDR3 sequence is 11 residues long. The V end lost 6 bases, the J end lost 5 bases, and 10 bases lay between the germline ends. The germline gives CDR1 SQVTM, CDR2 ANQGSEA. CDR3 residues: CSVLLGETQYF. The CDR3 region has the DNA TGCAGCGTCTTGCTGGGGGAGACCCAGTACTTC.

The chain carries TRBV28 and TRBJ2-3, with TRBD1 identical over 8 bases. CDR3 size: 16 residues. Looked up from germline, CDR1 is MDHEN and CDR2 is SYDVKM. Trimming cost V 6 bases and J 6 bases; bases outside gene matches: 14. The CDR3 DNA follows: TGTGCCAGCAGCCCCCTAGGACAGGGCCTTGGGGATACGCAGTATTTT. Translated, it gives CASSPLGQGLGDTQYF.

About this clonotype itself: This may stem from a read error, because a much larger clone lies one nucleotide away. The gene calls are TRBV7-9 and TRBJ2-1, with a weak D call TRBD1 (5 bases). V shed 1 base and J shed 5 bases, with 6 bases lying between them. CDR1 is SEHNR, CDR2 FQNEAQ, per germline (reference sequence). The CDR3 runs 13 residues. The CDR3 sequence is CASSLGQHNEQFF. The CDR3 bases are TGTGCCAGCAGCTTAGGACAGCACAATGAGCAGTTCTTC. The full variable domain, its missing parts supplied by reference TRBV7-9 and TRBJ2-1, is DTGVSQNPRHKITKRGQNVTFRCDPISEHNRLYWYRQTLGQGPEFLTYFQNEAQLEKSRLLSDRFSAERPKGSFSTLEIQRTEQGDSAMYLCASSLGQHNEQFFGPGTRLTVL.

J is TRBJ2-3 and V is TRBV12-3 or TRBV12-4; possible D gene TRBD1, 6 bases. V was cut by 7 bases and J by 5 bases, with 13 bases left in between. The CDR3 covers 13 residues. CDR3 region: CASKQGWEDTQYF. The CDR3 DNA is TGTGCCAGCAAACAGGGTTGGGAAGATACGCAGTATTTT.

This clonotype was observed a handful of times. This chain joins TRBV7-7 and TRBJ2-1, with 8 bases fitting TRBD2. This CDR3 comprises 15 residues. J was trimmed by 5 bases and V by 5 bases; bases with no gene match: 8. Germline V lookup: CDR1 SSHAT, CDR2 FNYEAQ (reference sequence). CDR3 coding DNA: TGTGCCAGCAGCCCCGGGGGGGCGTTGCACAATGAGCAGTTCTTC. It encodes CASSPGGALHNEQFF.

The chain recombines TRBV4-3 with TRBJ1-2; TRBD1 is a possible D gene (6 bases). Trimming left V 1 base short and J 0 bases short, with 18 bases between. The CDR3 sequence is 18 residues long. In germline, CDR1 is LGHNA, CDR2 YSLEER. The CDR3 loop is CASSQGGPTGGANYGYTF. The CDR3 DNA follows: TGCGCCAGCAGCCAAGGGGGGCCTACCGGGGGGGCTAACTATGGCTACACCTTC.

This clonotype has more than one count but fewer than ten. V usage is TRBV12-3 or TRBV12-4 and J usage is TRBJ1-4, with 10 positions matching TRBD1. CDR3 length equals 14 residues. V was pared by 7 bases and J by 5 bases, with 4 bases of the junction left unmatched. The CDR3 reads CASTQDRGNEKLFF. The CDR3, as DNA: TGTGCCAGCACCCAGGACAGGGGGAATGAAAAACTGTTTTTT.

This clonotype occurred a few times. V is TRBV5-1 and J is TRBJ2-3; TRBD2 is a possible D gene (7 bases). The CDR3 runs to 13 residues. The V end was cut by 2 bases, the J end by 6 bases, with 10 bases between. CDR1 is SGHRS, CDR2 YFSETQ, per germline. CDR3 in amino acids: CASSFGGRDTQYF. Here the CDR3 DNA reads TGCGCCAGCAGCTTCGGGGGGCGGGATACGCAGTATTTT.